The present entry profiles one TCR beta chain with its context. The junction had 11 bases not matched to a gene; V was cut back by 1 base and J by 3 bases. This CDR3 has 17 residues. Germline V gives CDR1 SGHKS, CDR2 YYEKEE (reference sequence). The data belong to a study of blood T cell repertoires in COVID-19. Turning to the study itself: PBMCs, B-cell-depleted T cells, or T cells were the source of the cDNA or gDNA that made up the material.

Method: immunoSEQ multiplex PCR; TCRdb's copy keeps in-frame clones and lacks some. The repertoire holds tens of thousands of clones, with around nine tenths as singletons. This chain links TRBV5-5 with TRBJ1-1, with 8 bases fitting TRBD1. This sequence originates from a human donor in a cohort sampled during active COVID-19. The specimen sequenced was peripheral blood. This CDR3 reads CASSLTGTGGVYTEAFF. The CDR3, as DNA: TGTGCCAGCAGCTTGACCGGGACAGGAGGAGTTTACACTGAAGCTTTCTTT.